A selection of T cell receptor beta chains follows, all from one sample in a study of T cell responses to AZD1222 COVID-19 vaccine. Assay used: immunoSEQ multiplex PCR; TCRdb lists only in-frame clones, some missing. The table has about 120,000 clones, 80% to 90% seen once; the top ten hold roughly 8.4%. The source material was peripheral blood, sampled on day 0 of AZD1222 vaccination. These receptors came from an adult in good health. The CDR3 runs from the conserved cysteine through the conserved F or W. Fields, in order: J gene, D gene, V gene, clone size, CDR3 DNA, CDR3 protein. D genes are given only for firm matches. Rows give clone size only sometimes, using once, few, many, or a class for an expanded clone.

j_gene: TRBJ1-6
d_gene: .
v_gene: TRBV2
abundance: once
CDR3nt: TGTGCCAGCAGTACAGGGTTTTCACCCCTCCACTTT
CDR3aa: CASSTGFSPLHF

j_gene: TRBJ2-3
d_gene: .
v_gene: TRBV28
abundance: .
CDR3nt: TGTGCCAGCAGTCTGGACCCTTATAGCACAGATACGCAGTATTTT
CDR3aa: CASSLDPYSTDTQYF

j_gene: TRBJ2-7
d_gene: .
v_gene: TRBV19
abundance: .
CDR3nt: TGTGCCAGTAGTATACAGGATAACTACGAGCAGTACTTC
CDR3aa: CASSIQDNYEQYF

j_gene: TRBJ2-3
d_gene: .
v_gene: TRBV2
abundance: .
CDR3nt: TGTGCCAGCAGTGGCGGGCAGCTAATTAGCACAGATACGCAGTATTTT
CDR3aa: CASSGGQLISTDTQYF

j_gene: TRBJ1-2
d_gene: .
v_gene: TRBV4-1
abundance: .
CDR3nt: TGCGCCAGCAGCCAAGTGCAAGACACCTTCTATGGCTACACCTTC
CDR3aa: CASSQVQDTFYGYTF

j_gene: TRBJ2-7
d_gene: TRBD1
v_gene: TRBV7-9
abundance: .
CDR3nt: TGTGCCAGCAGCTGGGACAGGGGGGACTACGAGCAGTACTTC
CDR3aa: CASSWDRGDYEQYF

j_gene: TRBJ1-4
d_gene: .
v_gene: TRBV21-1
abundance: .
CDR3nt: TGTGCCAGCAGCAAAGGAGGACGGGTTAATGAAAAACTGTTTTTT
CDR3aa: CASSKGGRVNEKLFF

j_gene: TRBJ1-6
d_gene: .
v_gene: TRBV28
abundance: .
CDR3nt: TGTGCCAGCAGTTTATCAGGGGAGGGTTCACCCCTCCACTTT
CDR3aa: CASSLSGEGSPLHF

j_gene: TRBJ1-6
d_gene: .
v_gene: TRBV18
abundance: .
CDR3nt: TGTGCCAGCTCGCGCGTCCAGGGGAGGGATTCACCCCTCCACTTT
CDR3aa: CASSRVQGRDSPLHF

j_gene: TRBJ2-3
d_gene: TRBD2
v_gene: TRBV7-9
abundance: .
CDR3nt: TGTGCCAGCAGGTCTAGCGGGAGTACCCCAGATACGCAGTATTTT
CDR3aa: CASRSSGSTPDTQYF

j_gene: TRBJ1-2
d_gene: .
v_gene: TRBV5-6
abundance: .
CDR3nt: TGTGCCAGCAGCTTGGGGACGGGGGGCTACACCTTC
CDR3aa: CASSLGTGGYTF

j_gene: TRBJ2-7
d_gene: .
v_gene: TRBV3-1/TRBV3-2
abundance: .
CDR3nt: TGTGCCAGCAGCTATCGGGGCTACGAGCAGTACTTC
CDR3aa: CASSYRGYEQYF

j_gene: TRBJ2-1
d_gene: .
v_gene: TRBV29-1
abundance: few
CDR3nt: TGCAGCGTTGACGCGGGGTTGGACAGGACGTTCTTC
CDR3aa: CSVDAGLDRTFF

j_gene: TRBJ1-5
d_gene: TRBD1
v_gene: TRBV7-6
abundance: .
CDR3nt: TGTGCCAGCAGCTTAGGCGTCAGGGGGCCGGATAATAGCAATCAGCCCCAGCATTTT
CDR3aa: CASSLGVRGPDNSNQPQHF

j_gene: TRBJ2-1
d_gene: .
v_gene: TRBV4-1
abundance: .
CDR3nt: TGCGCCAGCAGCCCCTTGGGGGTTAATGAGCAGTTCTTC
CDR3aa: CASSPLGVNEQFF

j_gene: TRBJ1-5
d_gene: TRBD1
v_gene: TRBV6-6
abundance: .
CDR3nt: TGTGCCAGCAGTCACGCTTCACAGGGGGTTTCGAGGCAGCCCCAGCATTTT
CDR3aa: CASSHASQGVSRQPQHF

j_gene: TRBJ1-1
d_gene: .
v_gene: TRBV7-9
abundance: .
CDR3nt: TGTGCCAGCAGCTTAGAACTTAGGCAGGTCTTCACTGAAGCTTTCTTT
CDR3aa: CASSLELRQVFTEAFF

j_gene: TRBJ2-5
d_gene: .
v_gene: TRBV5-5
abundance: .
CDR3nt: TGTGCCAGCAGCTTGAGCGTGGTGGGGGAGACCCAGTACTTC
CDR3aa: CASSLSVVGETQYF

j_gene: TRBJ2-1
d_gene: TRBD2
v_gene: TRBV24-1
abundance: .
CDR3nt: TGTGCCACCGGGGCTAGCGGGACGGGGAATGAGCAGTTCTTC
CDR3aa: CATGASGTGNEQFF

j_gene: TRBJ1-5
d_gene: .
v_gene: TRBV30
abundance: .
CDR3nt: TGTGCCTGGAGCGCAGGCTCCAATCAGCCCCAGCATTTT
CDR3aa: CAWSAGSNQPQHF

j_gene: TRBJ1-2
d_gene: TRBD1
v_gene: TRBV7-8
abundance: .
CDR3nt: TGTGCCAGCAGCTTAGCGCTATGGGACAGGGAGGACTATGGCTACACCTTC
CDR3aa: CASSLALWDREDYGYTF

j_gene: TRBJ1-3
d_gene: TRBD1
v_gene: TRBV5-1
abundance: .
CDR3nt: TGCGCCAGCGGACTCACAGGGGGAGGAAACACCATATATTTT
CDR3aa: CASGLTGGGNTIYF

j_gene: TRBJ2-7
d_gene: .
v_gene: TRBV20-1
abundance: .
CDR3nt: TGCAGTGCTAGTTTCGACGGCTACGAGCAGTACTTC
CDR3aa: CSASFDGYEQYF

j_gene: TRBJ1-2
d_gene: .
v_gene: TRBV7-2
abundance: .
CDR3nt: TGTGCCAGCACCTCCCGTCAGGCATTCTATGGCTACACCTTC
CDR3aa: CASTSRQAFYGYTF

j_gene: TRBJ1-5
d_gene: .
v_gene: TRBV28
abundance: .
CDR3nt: TGTGCCAGCAGTTTATTGGGCCGTTCGGCTGGCAATCAGCCCCAGCATTTT
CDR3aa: CASSLLGRSAGNQPQHF

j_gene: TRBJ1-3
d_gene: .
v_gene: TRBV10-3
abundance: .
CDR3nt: TGTGCCATCAGTGAGACCGGACGCCGTACGTCTGGAAACACCATATATTTT
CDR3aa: CAISETGRRTSGNTIYF

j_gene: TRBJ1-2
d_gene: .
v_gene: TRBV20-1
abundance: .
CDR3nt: TGCAGTGCTAGTCCTAGGACATTAGCTAACTATGGCTACACCTTC
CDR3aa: CSASPRTLANYGYTF

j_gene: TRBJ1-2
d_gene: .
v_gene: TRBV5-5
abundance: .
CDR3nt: TGTGCCAGCAGCTTGGGAGGGACGGTACCTGTTGGCTACACCTTC
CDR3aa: CASSLGGTVPVGYTF

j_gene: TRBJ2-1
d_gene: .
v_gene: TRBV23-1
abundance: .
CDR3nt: TGCGCCAGCAGTCAATCCGGGGCAGCCTCGGATGAGCAGTTCTTC
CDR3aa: CASSQSGAASDEQFF

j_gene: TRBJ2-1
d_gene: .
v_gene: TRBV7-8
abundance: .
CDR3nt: TGTGCCAGCAGCTTACTAGAGGGCTCCTACAATGAGCAGTTCTTC
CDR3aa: CASSLLEGSYNEQFF

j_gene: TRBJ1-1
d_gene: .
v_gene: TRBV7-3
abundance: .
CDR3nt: TGTGCCAGCAGCCCGTCGTGGAACACTGAAGCTTTCTTT
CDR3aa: CASSPSWNTEAFF

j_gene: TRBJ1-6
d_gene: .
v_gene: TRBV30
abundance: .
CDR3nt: TGTGCCTGGAGAGGGGGGGGCGCGTTTTCACCCCTCCACTTT
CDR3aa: CAWRGGGAFSPLHF